One TCR beta chain is described in this entry. These data come from a study of OX40 agonist ivuxolimab in advanced cancers. The method was immunoSEQ multiplex PCR; TCRdb's version includes in-frame clones alone and lacks a portion of them. The table has over 80,000 clones, roughly 92% seen once. Germline V gene data show CDR1 as SGHTA and CDR2 as FQGTGA. V dropped 4 bases and J dropped 0 bases, with 13 bases sitting between them. The CDR3 spans 16 residues. The chain carries TRBV7-3 and TRBJ2-1; D remains ambiguous. This sample comprised CD4+ or CD8+ T cells sorted from blood, obtained in a trial of the OX40 agonist ivuxolimab. The clonotype was recovered from an adult with an advanced solid tumor such as melanoma, head and neck, liver or kidney cancer. The CDR3 loop is CASSSRQTSSYNEQFF. In DNA, the CDR3 is TGTGCCAGCAGCTCAAGACAAACGAGCTCCTACAATGAGCAGTTCTTC.